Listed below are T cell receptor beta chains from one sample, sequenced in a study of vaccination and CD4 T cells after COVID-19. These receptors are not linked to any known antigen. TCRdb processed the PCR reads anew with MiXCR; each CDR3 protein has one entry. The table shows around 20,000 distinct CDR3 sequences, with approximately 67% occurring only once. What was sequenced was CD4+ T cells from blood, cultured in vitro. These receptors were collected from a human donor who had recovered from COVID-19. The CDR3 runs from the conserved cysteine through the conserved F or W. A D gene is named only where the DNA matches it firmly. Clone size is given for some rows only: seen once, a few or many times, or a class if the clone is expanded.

CASSPRGHEENIQYF,TGTGCCAGCAGCCCCCGGGGCCATGAGGAAAACATTCAGTACTTC,TRBV6-2/TRBV6-3,NA,NA,TRBJ2-4
CASRITSGNEQFF,TGTGCCAGCAGAATTACGTCCGGAAATGAGCAGTTCTTC,TRBV6-2/TRBV6-3,NA,NA,TRBJ2-1
CASSFRTGELFF,TGTGCCAGCAGCTTCCGGACCGGGGAGCTGTTTTTT,TRBV7-2,NA,NA,TRBJ2-2
CASSYSANYGYTF,TGTGCCAGCAGTTATTCGGCTAACTATGGCTACACCTTC,TRBV10-3,NA,NA,TRBJ1-2
CSAPGLGKLFF,TGCAGTGCTCCCGGACTCGGAAAACTGTTTTTT,TRBV20-1,NA,NA,TRBJ1-4
CASLTSGSSYNEQFF,TGTGCCAGCTTAACCAGCGGGAGCTCCTACAATGAGCAGTTCTTC,TRBV18,once,TRBD2,TRBJ2-1
CASSIGTGGNTGELFF,TGTGCCAGTAGTATCGGGACAGGGGGAAACACCGGGGAGCTGTTTTTT,TRBV19,NA,TRBD1,TRBJ2-2
CASSRQAVYNSPLHF,TGTGCCAGCAGCCGACAGGCGGTATATAATTCACCCCTCCACTTT,TRBV7-2,few,NA,TRBJ1-6
CASSAGIDRVRDQPQHF,TGTGCCAGTAGTGCTGGGATTGACAGGGTGAGAGATCAGCCCCAGCATTTT,TRBV19,NA,TRBD1,TRBJ1-5
CASSRGRTPETQYF,TGTGCCAGTAGTAGGGGGCGGACTCCCGAGACCCAGTACTTC,TRBV19,NA,NA,TRBJ2-5
CSARDLRGRQPQHF,TGCAGTGCTAGAGATCTCCGGGGTAGGCAGCCCCAGCATTTT,TRBV20-1,NA,NA,TRBJ1-5
CASSRGGSQYF,TGTGCCAGCAGCCGGGGGGGGTCCCAGTACTTC,TRBV6-1,NA,TRBD2,TRBJ2-5
CASITVNNEQFF,TGTGCCAGCATTACAGTAAACAATGAGCAGTTCTTC,TRBV28,NA,NA,TRBJ2-1
CASRPQSLWEKLFF,TGTGCCAGCAGGCCACAGAGCCTGTGGGAAAAACTGTTTTTT,TRBV28,NA,NA,TRBJ1-4
CASRGQGQETQYF,TGTGCCAGTAGGGGACAGGGACAAGAGACCCAGTACTTC,TRBV19,NA,TRBD1,TRBJ2-5
CSARDDRQLTYEQYF,TGCAGTGCTAGAGATGACAGGCAGCTAACCTACGAGCAGTACTTC,TRBV20-1,NA,NA,TRBJ2-7
CASSYSTGQGNTEAFF,TGTGCCAGCAGTTACTCGACGGGACAGGGGAACACTGAAGCTTTCTTT,TRBV6-5,large,TRBD1,TRBJ1-1
CASSPLQGNTGELFF,TGTGCCAGCAGTCCGTTACAGGGGAACACCGGGGAGCTGTTTTTT,TRBV27,NA,NA,TRBJ2-2
CAWSRDRAHYEQYF,TGTGCCTGGAGTCGGGACAGAGCACACTACGAGCAGTACTTC,TRBV30,NA,TRBD1,TRBJ2-7
CSARGSWQDNQPQHF,TGCAGTGCTAGAGGGTCCTGGCAGGACAATCAGCCCCAGCATTTT,TRBV20-1,NA,NA,TRBJ1-5
CASSPRTSGTDTQYF,TGTGCCAGCAGCCCCAGGACTAGCGGCACAGATACGCAGTATTTT,TRBV7-2,NA,TRBD2,TRBJ2-3
CASSIVGLAVNEQFF,TGTGCCAGCTCCATTGTAGGACTAGCAGTCAATGAGCAGTTCTTC,TRBV6-2/TRBV6-3,once,TRBD2,TRBJ2-1
CASSRRGGQPQHF,TGCGCCAGCAGCCGTAGGGGAGGGCAGCCCCAGCATTTT,TRBV5-1,NA,NA,TRBJ1-5
CASSQEVDREVGSGELFF,TGTGCCAGCTCACAGGAAGTCGACAGGGAGGTTGGTAGTGGGGAGCTGTTTTTT,TRBV18,NA,NA,TRBJ2-2
CASSLSGGSEAFF,TGTGCCAGCAGTTTATCGGGGGGTTCTGAAGCTTTCTTT,TRBV27,few,NA,TRBJ1-1
CSAISGSRYEQYF,TGCAGTGCTATCAGCGGGAGCCGCTACGAGCAGTACTTC,TRBV20-1,NA,TRBD2,TRBJ2-7
CASYSGTGVGDTQYF,TGTGCCAGCTACTCCGGGACAGGGGTAGGAGATACGCAGTATTTT,TRBV28,NA,TRBD1,TRBJ2-3
CASNDNTEAFF,TGTGCCAGCAATGACAACACTGAAGCTTTCTTT,TRBV28,few,NA,TRBJ1-1
CATSRDDREAFF,TGTGCCACCAGCAGAGATGACAGGGAAGCTTTCTTT,TRBV15,NA,NA,TRBJ1-1
CASSFRGIYEQYF,TGTGCCAGCAGTTTCAGGGGCATCTACGAGCAGTACTTC,TRBV12-3/TRBV12-4,NA,NA,TRBJ2-7
CASSSPDARGYGYTF,TGTGCCAGCAGCTCCCCCGACGCCCGGGGCTATGGCTACACCTTC,TRBV7-9,NA,NA,TRBJ1-2
CASSQDFTSEVEQYF,TGCGCCAGCAGCCAAGATTTCACTAGCGAGGTCGAGCAGTACTTC,TRBV4-3,NA,TRBD2,TRBJ2-7
CASSPNMNTGELFF,TGTGCCAGCAGCCCAAACATGAACACCGGGGAGCTGTTTTTT,TRBV7-3,NA,NA,TRBJ2-2
CASSLRDREADTQYF,TGTGCCAGCAGCCTCCGGGACAGGGAGGCAGATACGCAGTATTTT,TRBV5-4,NA,TRBD1,TRBJ2-3
CASSLRGAQGGELFF,TGTGCCAGCAGCTTAAGGGGAGCCCAAGGCGGGGAGCTGTTTTTT,TRBV7-3,NA,NA,TRBJ2-2
CASSGDFRQGENTEAFF,TGTGCCAGCAGTGGGGACTTCCGACAGGGAGAGAACACTGAAGCTTTCTTT,TRBV28,NA,TRBD1,TRBJ1-1
CAWRLFGQGGYGYTF,TGTGCCTGGAGACTCTTTGGACAGGGAGGCTATGGCTACACCTTC,TRBV30,once,TRBD1,TRBJ1-2
CAWSDSNNEQFF,TGTGCCTGGAGTGACAGTAACAATGAGCAGTTCTTC,TRBV30,NA,NA,TRBJ2-1
CASDQTGGYGYTF,TGCGCCAGCGACCAGACAGGAGGGTATGGCTACACCTTC,TRBV10-1,NA,NA,TRBJ1-2
CASIPPGLNTGELFF,TGTGCCAGCATTCCCCCGGGACTAAACACCGGGGAGCTGTTTTTT,TRBV6-1,once,TRBD2,TRBJ2-2